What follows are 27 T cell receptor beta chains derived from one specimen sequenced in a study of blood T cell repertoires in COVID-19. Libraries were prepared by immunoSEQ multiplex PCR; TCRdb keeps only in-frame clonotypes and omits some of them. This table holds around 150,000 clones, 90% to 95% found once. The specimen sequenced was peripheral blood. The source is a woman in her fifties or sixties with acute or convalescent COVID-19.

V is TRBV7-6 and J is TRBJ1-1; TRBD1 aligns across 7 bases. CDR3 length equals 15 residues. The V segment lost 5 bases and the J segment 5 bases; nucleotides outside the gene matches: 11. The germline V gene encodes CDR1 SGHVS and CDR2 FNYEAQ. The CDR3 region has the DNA TGTGCCAGCAGCCCCACACTGAGACAGGGAACTGAAGCTTTCTTT. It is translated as CASSPTLRQGTEAFF.

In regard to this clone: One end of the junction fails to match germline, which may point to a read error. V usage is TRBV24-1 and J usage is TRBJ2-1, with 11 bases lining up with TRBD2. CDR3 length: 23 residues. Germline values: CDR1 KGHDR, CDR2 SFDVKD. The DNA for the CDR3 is TGTGCCACGAGTGATGCGAACAAAATGGGACTAGCGGAGAGGTCCAAGAAACGGGATGAGCAGTTCTTC. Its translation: CATSDANKMGLAERSKKRDEQFF.

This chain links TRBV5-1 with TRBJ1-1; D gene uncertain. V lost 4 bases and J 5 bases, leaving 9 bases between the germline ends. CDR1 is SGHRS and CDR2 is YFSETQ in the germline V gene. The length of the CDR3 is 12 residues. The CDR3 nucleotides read TGCGCCAGCAGCCTGACGGGGACTGAAGCTTTCTTT. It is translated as CASSLTGTEAFF.

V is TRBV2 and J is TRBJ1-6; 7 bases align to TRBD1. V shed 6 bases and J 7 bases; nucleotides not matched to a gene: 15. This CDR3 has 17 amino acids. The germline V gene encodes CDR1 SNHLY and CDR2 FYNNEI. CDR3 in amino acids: CASSAGGTARTNSPLHF. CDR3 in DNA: TGTGCCAGCAGCGCGGGCGGGACAGCTAGAACAAATTCACCCCTCCACTTT.

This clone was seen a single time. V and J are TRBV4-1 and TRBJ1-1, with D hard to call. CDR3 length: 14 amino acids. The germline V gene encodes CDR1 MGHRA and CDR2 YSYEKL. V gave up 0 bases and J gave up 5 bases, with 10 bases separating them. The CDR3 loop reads CASSQDRGETEAFF. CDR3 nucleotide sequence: TGCGCCAGCAGCCAAGATCGCGGGGAGACTGAAGCTTTCTTT.

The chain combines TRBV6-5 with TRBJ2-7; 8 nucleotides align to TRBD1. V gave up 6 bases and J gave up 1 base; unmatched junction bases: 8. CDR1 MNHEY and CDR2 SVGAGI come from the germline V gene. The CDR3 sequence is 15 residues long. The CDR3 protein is CASSRQGKWSYEQYF. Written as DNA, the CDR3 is TGTGCCAGCAGCAGACAGGGGAAGTGGTCCTACGAGCAGTACTTC.

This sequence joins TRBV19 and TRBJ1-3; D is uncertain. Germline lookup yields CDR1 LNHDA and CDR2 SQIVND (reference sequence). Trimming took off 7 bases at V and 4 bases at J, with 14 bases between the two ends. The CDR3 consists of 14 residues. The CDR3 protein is CASTRSGSGNTIYF. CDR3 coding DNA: TGTGCCAGTACCCGGAGCGGATCCGGAAACACCATATATTTT.

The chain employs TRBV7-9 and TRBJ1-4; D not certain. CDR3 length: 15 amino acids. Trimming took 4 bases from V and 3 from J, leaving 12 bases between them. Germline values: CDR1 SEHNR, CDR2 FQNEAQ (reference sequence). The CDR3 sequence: CASSSGWAANEKLFF. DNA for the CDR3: TGTGCCAGCAGCTCCGGATGGGCAGCTAATGAAAAACTGTTTTTT.

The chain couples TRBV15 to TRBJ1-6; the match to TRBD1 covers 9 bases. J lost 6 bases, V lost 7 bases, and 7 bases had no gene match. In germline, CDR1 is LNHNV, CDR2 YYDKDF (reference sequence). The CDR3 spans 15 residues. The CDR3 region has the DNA TGTGCCACCACTCCAGGGACAGGGAGTAATTCACCCCTCCACTTT. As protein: CATTPGTGSNSPLHF.

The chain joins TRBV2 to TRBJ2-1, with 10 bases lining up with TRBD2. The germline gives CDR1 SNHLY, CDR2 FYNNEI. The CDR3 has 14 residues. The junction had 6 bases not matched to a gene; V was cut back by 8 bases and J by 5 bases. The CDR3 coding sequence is TGTGCCAGCGATCCGGGACTAGCGAACAATGAGCAGTTCTTC. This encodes CASDPGLANNEQFF.

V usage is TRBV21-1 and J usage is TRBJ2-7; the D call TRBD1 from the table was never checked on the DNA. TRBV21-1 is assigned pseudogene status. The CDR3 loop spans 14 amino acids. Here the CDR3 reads CASLPDSFSYEQYF. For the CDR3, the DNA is TGTGCCAGCCTCCCGGACAGCTTCTCCTACGAGCAGTACTTC.

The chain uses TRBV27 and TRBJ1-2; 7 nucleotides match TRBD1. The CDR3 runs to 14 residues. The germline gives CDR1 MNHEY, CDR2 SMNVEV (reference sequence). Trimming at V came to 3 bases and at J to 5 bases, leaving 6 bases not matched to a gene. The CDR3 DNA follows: TGTGCCAGCAGTTTGAACAGGGGCGAATATGGCTACACCTTC. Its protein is CASSLNRGEYGYTF.

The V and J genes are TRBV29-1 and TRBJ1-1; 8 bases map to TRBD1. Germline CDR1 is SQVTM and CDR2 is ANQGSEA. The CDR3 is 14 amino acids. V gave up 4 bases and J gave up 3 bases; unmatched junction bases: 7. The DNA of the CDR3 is TGCAGCGTTGGGTACAGGGGGAAGTACACTGAAGCTTTCTTT. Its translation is CSVGYRGKYTEAFF.

The CDR3 coding sequence is TGCGCCAGCAGCCAAGTGAGCTCGAGGAGTGGAAACACCATATATTTT. Amino acids: CASSQVSSRSGNTIYF. The chain links TRBV4-1 to TRBJ1-3; D not resolved. Germline V gene lookup returns CDR1 MGHRA and CDR2 YSYEKL. V lost 1 base and J 3 bases, leaving 13 bases between the germline ends. The CDR3 length is 16 residues.

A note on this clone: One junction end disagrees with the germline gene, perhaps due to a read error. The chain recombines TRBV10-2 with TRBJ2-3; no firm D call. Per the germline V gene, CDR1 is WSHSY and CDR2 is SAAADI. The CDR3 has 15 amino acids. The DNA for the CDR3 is TGCGCCAGCAGGGAGTCCCCGACAAGCACAGATACGCAGTATTTT. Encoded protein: CASRESPTSTDTQYF.

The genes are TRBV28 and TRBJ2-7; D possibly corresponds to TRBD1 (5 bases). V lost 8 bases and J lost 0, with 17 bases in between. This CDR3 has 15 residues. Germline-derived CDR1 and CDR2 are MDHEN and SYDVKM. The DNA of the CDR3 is TGTGCCAGCGTTAAGGGTCGACAGAGCTCCTACGAGCAGTACTTC. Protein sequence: CASVKGRQSSYEQYF.

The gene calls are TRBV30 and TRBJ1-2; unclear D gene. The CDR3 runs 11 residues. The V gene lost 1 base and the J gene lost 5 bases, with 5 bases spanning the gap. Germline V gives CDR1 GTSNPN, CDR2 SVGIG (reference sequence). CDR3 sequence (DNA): TGTGCCTGGAGTGCTTCTTATGGCTACACCTTC. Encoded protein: CAWSASYGYTF. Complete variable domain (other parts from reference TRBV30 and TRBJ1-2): SQTIHQWPATLVQPVGSPLSLECTVEGTSNPNLYWYRQAAGRGLQLLFYSVGIGQISSEVPQNLSASRPQDRQFILSSKKLLLSDSGFYLCAWSASYGYTFGSGTRLTVV.

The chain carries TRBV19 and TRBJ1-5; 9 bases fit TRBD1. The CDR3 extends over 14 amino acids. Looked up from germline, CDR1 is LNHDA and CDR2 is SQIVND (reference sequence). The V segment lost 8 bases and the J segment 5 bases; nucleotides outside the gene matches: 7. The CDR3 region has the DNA TGTGCCAGTTCCACCGGGACAGGGTATCAGCCCCAGCATTTT. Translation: CASSTGTGYQPQHF.

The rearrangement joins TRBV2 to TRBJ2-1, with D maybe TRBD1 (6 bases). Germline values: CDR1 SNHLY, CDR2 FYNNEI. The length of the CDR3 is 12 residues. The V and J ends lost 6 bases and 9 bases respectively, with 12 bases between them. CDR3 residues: CASSPGQGEQFF. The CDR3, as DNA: TGTGCCAGCAGCCCGGGACAAGGTGAGCAGTTCTTC.

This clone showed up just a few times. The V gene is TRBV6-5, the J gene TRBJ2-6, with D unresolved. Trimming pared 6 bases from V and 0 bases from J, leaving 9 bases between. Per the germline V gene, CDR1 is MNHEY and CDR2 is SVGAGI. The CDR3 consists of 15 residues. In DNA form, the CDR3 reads TGTGCCAGCAGCCCACTGCTCTCTGGGGCCAACGTCCTGACTTTC. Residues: CASSPLLSGANVLTF.

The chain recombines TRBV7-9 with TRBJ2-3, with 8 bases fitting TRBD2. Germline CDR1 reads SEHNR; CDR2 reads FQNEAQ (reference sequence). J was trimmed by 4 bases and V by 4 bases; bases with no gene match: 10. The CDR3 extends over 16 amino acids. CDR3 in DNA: TGTGCCAGCAGCTCATCGGGACTAGGGATTGCAGATACGCAGTATTTT. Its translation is CASSSSGLGIADTQYF.

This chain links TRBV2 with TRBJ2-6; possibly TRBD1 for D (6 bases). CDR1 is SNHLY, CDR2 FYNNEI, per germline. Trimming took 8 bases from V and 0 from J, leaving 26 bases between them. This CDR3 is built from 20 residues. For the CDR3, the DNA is TGTGCCAGCTGGGGGCCCCCTACAGGGTACTATAGCTCTGGGGCCAACGTCCTGACTTTC. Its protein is CASWGPPTGYYSSGANVLTF.

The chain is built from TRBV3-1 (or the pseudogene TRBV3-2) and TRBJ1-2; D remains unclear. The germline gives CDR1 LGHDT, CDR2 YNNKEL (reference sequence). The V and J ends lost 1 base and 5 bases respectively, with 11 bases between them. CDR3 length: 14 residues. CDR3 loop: CASSQGGGGYGYTF. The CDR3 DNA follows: TGTGCCAGCAGCCAAGGAGGTGGTGGGTATGGCTACACCTTC.

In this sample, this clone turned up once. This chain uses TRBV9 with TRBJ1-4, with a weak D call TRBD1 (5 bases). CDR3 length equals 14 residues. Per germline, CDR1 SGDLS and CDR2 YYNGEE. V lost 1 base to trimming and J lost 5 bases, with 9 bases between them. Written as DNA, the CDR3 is TGTGCCAGCAGCGTACAGGGTAACAATGAAAAACTGTTTTTT. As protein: CASSVQGNNEKLFF.

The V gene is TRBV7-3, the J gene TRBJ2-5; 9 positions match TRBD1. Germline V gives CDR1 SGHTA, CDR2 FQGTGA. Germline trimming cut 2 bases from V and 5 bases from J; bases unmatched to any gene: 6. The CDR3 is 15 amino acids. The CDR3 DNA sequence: TGTGCCAGCAGCTTATACGGGGACAGGGCGGAGACCCAGTACTTC. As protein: CASSLYGDRAETQYF.

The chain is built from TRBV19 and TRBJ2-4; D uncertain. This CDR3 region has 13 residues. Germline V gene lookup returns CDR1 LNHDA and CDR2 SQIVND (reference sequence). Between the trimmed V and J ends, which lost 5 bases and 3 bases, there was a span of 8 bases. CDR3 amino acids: CASSLPGKNIQYF. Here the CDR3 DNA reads TGTGCCAGTAGTCTCCCGGGCAAAAACATTCAGTACTTC.

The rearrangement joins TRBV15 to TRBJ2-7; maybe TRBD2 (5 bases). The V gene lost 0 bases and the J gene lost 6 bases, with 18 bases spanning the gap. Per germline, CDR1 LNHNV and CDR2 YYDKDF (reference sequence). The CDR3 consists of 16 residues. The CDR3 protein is CATSRDAPGGPAEQYF. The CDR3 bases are TGTGCCACCAGCAGAGATGCCCCGGGCGGGCCAGCCGAGCAGTACTTC.